This is a list of T cell receptor beta chains from one sample in a study of identical twins. TCRdb redid the calling of the 5' RACE reads with MiXCR, one entry per CDR3 protein. The profile shows 1.5 million to 2 million distinct CDR3 sequences, roughly a third of them singletons. The sequencing input was cord blood. The receptors were sampled from a newborn girl in good health. Each CDR3 is given with its conserved first and last residue. D genes are given only for firm matches. A row's size may be missing; if present it is once, few, many or a size class.

len	abundance	v_gene	j_gene	d_gene	CDR3aa	CDR3nt
16	NA	TRBV24-1	TRBJ2-5	TRBD1	CATSDSSTGMKETQYF	TGTGCCACCAGTGATTCCTCGACAGGGATGAAAGAGACCCAGTACTTC
14	NA	TRBV29-1	TRBJ2-3	TRBD2	CSAQGLAGRRTQYF	TGCAGCGCCCAGGGACTAGCGGGACGGCGCACGCAGTATTTT
17	few	TRBV5-1	TRBJ2-5	TRBD2	CASSLDTSGAIQETQYF	TGCGCCAGCAGCTTGGATACTAGCGGGGCGATACAAGAGACCCAGTACTTC
15	many	TRBV6-6	TRBJ1-2	NA	CASSYGGRENYGYTF	TGTGCCAGCAGTTACGGCGGTCGGGAAAACTATGGCTACACCTTC
14	few	TRBV6-1	TRBJ2-7	NA	CASSVTASSYEQYF	TGTGCCAGCAGTGTGACAGCGAGCTCCTACGAGCAGTACTTC
16	NA	TRBV6-6	TRBJ2-5	NA	CASSYSGRSTYNEQYF	TGTGCCAGCAGTTACTCGGGCCGGTCTACCTACAATGAGCAGTACTTC
15	few	TRBV6-2/TRBV6-3	TRBJ2-7	NA	CASKIQRGLRGEQYF	TGTGCCAGCAAAATACAACGGGGGCTGAGAGGCGAGCAGTACTTC
17	few	TRBV25-1	TRBJ2-6	NA	CASSAHTGTSGANVLTF	TGTGCCAGCAGTGCACATACCGGGACAAGTGGGGCCAACGTCCTGACTTTC
15	many	TRBV28	TRBJ2-7	NA	CASSLSPGHSYEQYF	TGTGCCAGCAGTTTGAGTCCGGGACATTCCTACGAGCAGTACTTC
14	NA	TRBV5-1	TRBJ1-2	TRBD1	CASQPGTVNYGYTF	TGCGCCAGCCAACCGGGGACAGTTAACTATGGCTACACCTTC
15	NA	TRBV7-2	TRBJ2-1	TRBD2	CASSLPGSGRFEQFF	TGTGCCAGCAGCTTACCGGGTAGCGGGAGGTTCGAGCAGTTCTTC
15	few	TRBV4-1	TRBJ2-3	TRBD2	CASSPTGGSADTQYF	TGCGCCAGCAGCCCCACGGGGGGGTCAGCAGATACGCAGTATTTT
16	NA	TRBV7-9	TRBJ2-1	NA	CASSRIGAGSQNEQFF	TGTGCCAGCAGCAGGATAGGGGCGGGTTCACAGAATGAGCAGTTCTTC
14	many	TRBV4-1	TRBJ2-5	NA	CASSQATGLETQYF	TGCGCCAGCAGCCAAGCAACAGGTTTGGAGACCCAGTACTTC
17	NA	TRBV11-2	TRBJ2-7	NA	CASSFLVGGIAQYEQYF	TGTGCCAGCAGCTTTCTGGTCGGCGGCATCGCACAGTACGAGCAGTACTTC
13	few	TRBV29-1	TRBJ1-1	NA	CSVELTMNTEAFF	TGCAGCGTTGAGTTGACTATGAACACTGAAGCTTTCTTT
13	NA	TRBV7-2	TRBJ2-4	TRBD2	CASSLEASGRWYF	TGTGCCAGCAGCTTAGAGGCTAGCGGGAGGTGGTACTTC
16	NA	TRBV9	TRBJ2-3	TRBD2	CASSVELASSTDTQYF	TGTGCCAGCAGCGTAGAACTAGCGAGTAGCACAGATACGCAGTATTTT
16	many	TRBV29-1	TRBJ1-2	NA	CSVEPLGGEKLFGYTF	TGCAGCGTTGAACCTCTGGGGGGGGAGAAACTATTTGGCTACACCTTC
14	once	TRBV20-1	TRBJ1-1	TRBD1	CSARGTGESTEAFF	TGCAGTGCTAGGGGGACAGGGGAGAGCACTGAAGCTTTCTTT
12	few	TRBV24-1	TRBJ2-3	NA	CATGRGTDTQYF	TGTGCCACCGGGAGAGGGACAGATACGCAGTATTTT
13	NA	TRBV25-1	TRBJ2-1	TRBD1	CASSGQGAETQFF	TGTGCCAGCAGTGGACAGGGGGCAGAGACCCAGTTCTTC
14	few	TRBV27	TRBJ2-3	NA	CASAREEGTDTQYF	TGTGCCAGCGCCCGGGAAGAGGGCACAGATACGCAGTATTTT
13	few	TRBV28	TRBJ2-1	NA	CASILAGYNEQFF	TGTGCCAGCATTCTGGCTGGCTACAATGAGCAGTTCTTC
15	few	TRBV2	TRBJ2-3	TRBD2	CASSEGGLAGDTQYF	TGTGCCAGCAGCGAGGGGGGACTAGCGGGAGATACGCAGTATTTT
22	NA	TRBV21-1	TRBJ2-3	NA	CASSLRIKPGLAGVGSTDTQYF	TGTGCCAGCAGCCTCCGCATAAAACCGGGACTAGCGGGAGTAGGGAGCACAGATACGCAGTATTTT
15	many	TRBV20-1	TRBJ2-5	TRBD2	CSAGTSGRSGETQYF	TGCAGTGCCGGGACTAGCGGGAGATCGGGAGAGACCCAGTACTTC
14	few	TRBV20-1	TRBJ2-7	TRBD1	CSATGGRNAYEQYF	TGCAGTGCCACAGGGGGACGGAATGCCTACGAGCAGTACTTC
13	NA	TRBV2	TRBJ2-7	TRBD2	CASSGLGFYEQYF	TGTGCCAGCTCGGGACTAGGGTTTTACGAGCAGTACTTC
15	few	TRBV20-1	TRBJ2-3	NA	CSASNLGGRTDTQYF	TGCAGTGCTAGCAACCTGGGGGGTCGCACAGATACGCAGTATTTT
13	many	TRBV5-1	TRBJ2-7	NA	CASSFSGHHEQYF	TGCGCCAGCAGCTTCTCGGGACACCACGAGCAGTACTTC
15	NA	TRBV20-1	TRBJ1-1	NA	CSARDRRRGNTEAFF	TGCAGTGCTAGAGATCGACGCAGAGGGAACACTGAAGCTTTCTTT
15	few	TRBV20-1	TRBJ2-1	TRBD1	CSARGTGVSYNEQFF	TGCAGTGCTAGGGGGACAGGGGTCTCCTACAATGAGCAGTTCTTC
13	NA	TRBV27	TRBJ2-4	NA	CASAPGSNNEQYF	TGTGCCAGCGCCCCGGGATCCAACAATGAGCAGTACTTC
15	NA	TRBV5-1	TRBJ1-6	NA	CASSLGDIYNSPLHF	TGCGCCAGCAGCTTGGGGGACATATATAATTCACCCCTCCACTTT
15	NA	TRBV20-1	TRBJ2-3	NA	CSARDPLAGADTQYF	TGCAGTGCTAGAGATCCGCTAGCTGGGGCAGATACGCAGTATTTT
12	NA	TRBV5-1	TRBJ2-1	NA	CASSPEGVEQFF	TGCGCCAGCAGCCCGGAGGGGGTTGAGCAGTTCTTC
14	few	TRBV20-1	TRBJ2-7	NA	CSARTVDGTYEQYF	TGCAGTGCTAGGACAGTGGATGGCACCTACGAGCAGTACTTC
16	NA	TRBV3-1	TRBJ2-3	NA	CASSQISGASTDTQYF	TGTGCCAGCAGCCAAATCAGCGGAGCCAGCACAGATACGCAGTATTTT
13	NA	TRBV4-1	TRBJ2-5	NA	CASSQAQAETQYF	TGCGCCAGCAGCCAAGCACAGGCAGAGACCCAGTACTTC
15	NA	TRBV12-3/TRBV12-4	TRBJ2-1	NA	CASSFLETRDNEQFF	TGTGCCAGCAGTTTCCTCGAGACTAGAGACAATGAGCAGTTCTTC
16	few	TRBV28	TRBJ2-1	NA	CASSSGQTSSYNEQFF	TGTGCCAGCAGCTCCGGGCAAACGAGCTCCTACAATGAGCAGTTCTTC
13	NA	TRBV27	TRBJ1-6	NA	CASSFQYNSPLHF	TGTGCCAGCAGTTTCCAGTATAATTCACCCCTCCACTTT
15	few	TRBV7-2	TRBJ2-7	NA	CASSLGLLLSYEQYF	TGTGCCAGCAGCTTAGGGCTCCTTCTCTCCTACGAGCAGTACTTC
14	once	TRBV5-1	TRBJ2-5	NA	CASRLRARQETQYF	TGCGCCAGCCGCTTACGGGCTCGGCAAGAGACCCAGTACTTC
13	many	TRBV15	TRBJ2-5	NA	CATSRQYQETQYF	TGTGCCACCAGCAGACAGTACCAAGAGACCCAGTACTTC
13	NA	TRBV30	TRBJ2-1	TRBD2	CAWSVGLGNEQFF	TGTGCCTGGAGCGTCGGACTAGGCAATGAGCAGTTCTTC
19	NA	TRBV5-1	TRBJ2-7	TRBD2	CASRTLVPSGSSSYNEQYF	TGCGCCAGCAGAACGTTGGTACCTAGCGGGAGCAGCTCCTACAATGAGCAGTACTTC
15	few	TRBV3-1	TRBJ2-7	TRBD1	CASSRAGQGDYEQYF	TGTGCCAGCAGCCGAGCGGGACAGGGTGACTACGAGCAGTACTTC
13	few	TRBV28	TRBJ2-3	TRBD2	CASSLTAGGGQYF	TGTGCCAGCAGTTTAACCGCGGGAGGCGGGCAGTATTTT
15	NA	TRBV2	TRBJ2-5	NA	CASSETRGLQETQYF	TGTGCCAGCAGTGAAACACGAGGACTCCAAGAGACCCAGTACTTC
14	few	TRBV27	TRBJ1-2	NA	CASSPLEGSYGYTF	TGTGCCAGCAGTCCGCTCGAGGGCAGTTATGGCTACACCTTC
16	NA	TRBV20-1	TRBJ2-1	TRBD2	CSARVMRESSYNEQFF	TGCAGTGCTAGAGTGATGCGGGAGAGCTCCTACAATGAGCAGTTCTTC
15	NA	TRBV5-1	TRBJ2-5	NA	CASSLEGVTQETQYF	TGCGCCAGCAGCTTGGAGGGGGTAACCCAAGAGACCCAGTACTTC